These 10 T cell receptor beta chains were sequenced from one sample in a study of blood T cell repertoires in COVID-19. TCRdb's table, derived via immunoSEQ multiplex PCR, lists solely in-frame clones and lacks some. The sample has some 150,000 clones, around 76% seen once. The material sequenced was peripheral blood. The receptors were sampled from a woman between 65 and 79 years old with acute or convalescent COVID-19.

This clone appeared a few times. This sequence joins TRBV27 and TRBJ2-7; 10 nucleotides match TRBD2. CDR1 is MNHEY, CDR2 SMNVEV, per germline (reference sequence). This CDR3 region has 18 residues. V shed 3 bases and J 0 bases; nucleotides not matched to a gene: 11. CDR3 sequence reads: CASSLSPLLAGSSYEQYF. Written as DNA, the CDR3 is TGTGCCAGCAGTTTGTCCCCCCTACTAGCGGGAAGCTCCTACGAGCAGTACTTC.

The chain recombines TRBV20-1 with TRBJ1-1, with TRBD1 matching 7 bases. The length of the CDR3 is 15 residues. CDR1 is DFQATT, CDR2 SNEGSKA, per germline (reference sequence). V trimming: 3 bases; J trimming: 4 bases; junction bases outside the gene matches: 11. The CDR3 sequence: CSASRPADRFTEAFF. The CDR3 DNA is TGCAGTGCTAGTAGGCCGGCGGACAGGTTCACTGAAGCTTTCTTT.

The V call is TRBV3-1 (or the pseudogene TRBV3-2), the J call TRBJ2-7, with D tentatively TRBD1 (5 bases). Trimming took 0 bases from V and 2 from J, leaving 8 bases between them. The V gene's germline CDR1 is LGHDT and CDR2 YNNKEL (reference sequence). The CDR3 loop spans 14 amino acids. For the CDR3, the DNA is TGTGCCAGCAGCCAAGAGACAGATCCCTACGAGCAGTACTTC. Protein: CASSQETDPYEQYF.

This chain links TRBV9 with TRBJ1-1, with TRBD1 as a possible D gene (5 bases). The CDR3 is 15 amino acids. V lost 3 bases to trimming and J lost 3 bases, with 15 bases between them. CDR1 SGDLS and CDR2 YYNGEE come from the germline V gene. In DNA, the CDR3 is TGTGCCAGCAGCGAAAACCCGGACACTTACACTGAAGCTTTCTTT. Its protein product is CASSENPDTYTEAFF.

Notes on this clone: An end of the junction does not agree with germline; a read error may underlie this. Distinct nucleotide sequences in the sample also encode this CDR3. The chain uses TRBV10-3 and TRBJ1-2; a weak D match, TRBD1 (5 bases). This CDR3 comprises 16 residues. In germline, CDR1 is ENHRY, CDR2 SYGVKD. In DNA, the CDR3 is TGTGCCATCCATCAAGGGGATCGAAGGGCCAACTATGGCTACACTTTC. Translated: CAIHQGDRRANYGYTF.

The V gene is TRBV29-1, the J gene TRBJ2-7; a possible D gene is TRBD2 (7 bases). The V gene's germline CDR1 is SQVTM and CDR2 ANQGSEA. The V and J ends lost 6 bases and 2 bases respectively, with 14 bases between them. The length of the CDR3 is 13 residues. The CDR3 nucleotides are TGCAGCGTGACGGGGGGCTTTACCTACGAGCAGTACTTC. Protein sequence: CSVTGGFTYEQYF.

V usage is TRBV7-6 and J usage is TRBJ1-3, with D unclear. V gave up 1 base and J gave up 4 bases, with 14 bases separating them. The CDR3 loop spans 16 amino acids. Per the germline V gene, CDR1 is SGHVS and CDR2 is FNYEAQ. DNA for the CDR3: TGTGCCAGCAGCTTAGGTCGAGCGCAGCCCGGAAACACCATATATTTT. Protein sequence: CASSLGRAQPGNTIYF.

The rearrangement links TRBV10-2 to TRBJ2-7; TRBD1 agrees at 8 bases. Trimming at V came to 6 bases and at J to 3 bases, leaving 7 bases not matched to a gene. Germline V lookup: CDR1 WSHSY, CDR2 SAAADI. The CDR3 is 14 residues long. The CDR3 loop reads CASRETGDGYEQYF. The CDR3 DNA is TGCGCCAGCAGAGAGACAGGGGACGGCTACGAGCAGTACTTC.

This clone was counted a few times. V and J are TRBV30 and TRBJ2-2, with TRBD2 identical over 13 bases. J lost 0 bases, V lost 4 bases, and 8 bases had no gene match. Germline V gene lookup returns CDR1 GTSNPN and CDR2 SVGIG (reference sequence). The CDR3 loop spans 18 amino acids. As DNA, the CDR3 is TGTGCCTGGAATAGATGGACTAGCGGGAGTTCGAACACCGGGGAGCTGTTTTTT. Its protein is CAWNRWTSGSSNTGELFF. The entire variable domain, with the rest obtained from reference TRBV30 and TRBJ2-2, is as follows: SQTIHQWPATLVQPVGSPLSLECTVEGTSNPNLYWYRQAAGRGLQLLFYSVGIGQISSEVPQNLSASRPQDRQFILSSKKLLLSDSGFYLCAWNRWTSGSSNTGELFFGEGSRLTVL.

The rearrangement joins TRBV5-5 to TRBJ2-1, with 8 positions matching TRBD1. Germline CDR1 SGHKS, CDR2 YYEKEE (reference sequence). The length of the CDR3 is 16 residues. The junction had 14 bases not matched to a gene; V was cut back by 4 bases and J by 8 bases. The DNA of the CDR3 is TGTGCCAGCAGCCCCGACCCCGGGACAGGTATCTATGAGCAGTTCTTC. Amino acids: CASSPDPGTGIYEQFF.